The sequence of this T cell receptor (beta chain) was determined in a study of shared clonotypes between healthy human individuals. Data came from immunoSEQ multiplex PCR; TCRdb stores just in-frame clones and leaves some out. The sample records 2 million or so clones, roughly 94% being singletons. The CDR3 loop spans 16 amino acids. Germline CDR1 and CDR2: SGHRS and YFSETQ. V trimming: 0 bases; J trimming: 8 bases; junction bases outside the gene matches: 7. The chain employs TRBV5-1 and TRBJ2-1, with TRBD2 identical over 11 bases. The receptor's source is a man in his late teens or twenties in good health. Material: naive CD4+ T cells sorted from blood. Subset specified: CD45RA+ positively selected. CDR3 DNA: TGCGCCAGCAGCTTGGAAACTAGCGGGAGATCATATGAGCAGTTCTTC. Translated: CASSLETSGRSYEQFF.